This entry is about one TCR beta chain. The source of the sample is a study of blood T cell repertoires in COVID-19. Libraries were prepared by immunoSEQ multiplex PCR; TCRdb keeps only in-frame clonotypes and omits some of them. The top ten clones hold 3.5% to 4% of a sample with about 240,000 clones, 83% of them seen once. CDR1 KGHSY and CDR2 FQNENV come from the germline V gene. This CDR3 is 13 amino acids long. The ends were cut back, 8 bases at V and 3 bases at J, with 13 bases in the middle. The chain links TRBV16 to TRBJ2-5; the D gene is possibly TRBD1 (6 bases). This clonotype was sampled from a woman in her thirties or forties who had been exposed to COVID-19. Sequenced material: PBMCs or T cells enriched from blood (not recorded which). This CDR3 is CASAPEGEETQYF. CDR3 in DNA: TGTGCCAGCGCACCAGAGGGGGAAGAGACCCAGTACTTC.